This TCR beta chain came from a study of T-cell reconstitution after alpha-beta-depleted transplantation in children. Findings and limits, study-wide: T-cell numbers and diversity one year post-transplant derived largely from freshly generated T cells.

Germline CDR1 reads SGHRS; CDR2 reads YFSETQ. The CDR3 covers 15 residues. Trimming pared 0 bases from V and 2 bases from J, leaving 12 bases between. Of note for this clonotype: The antigen is not known.

Molecular barcoding with unique molecular identifiers was used for the TCRbeta library. TCRdb independently ran MiXCR on the PCR reads; one entry per CDR3 protein. This table has approximately 800,000 distinct CDR3 sequences, 15% to 20% appearing once. The source was PBMCs, mostly from graft donor cells, collected 360 days after TCRalphabeta/CD19-depleted stem cell transplant. The TCR comes from a male patient between 10 and 17 years old who had a stem cell transplant for acute lymphoblastic leukemia, so the T cells may come from the graft donor. J is TRBJ2-7 and V is TRBV5-1; weak D call: TRBD1 (5 bases). CDR3 coding DNA: TGCGCCAGCAGCTTGGCCGACAGCGACCCCTACGAGCAGTACTTC. Translated: CASSLADSDPYEQYF.